The TCR beta chain under discussion was sequenced for a study of blood T cell repertoires in COVID-19. Germline values: CDR1 SGHRS, CDR2 YFSETQ. V lost 6 bases and J 0 bases, leaving 16 bases between the germline ends. The CDR3 length is 16 residues. TCRdb's table, derived via immunoSEQ multiplex PCR, lists solely in-frame clones and lacks some. This sample carries around 60,000 clones, about 80% of them seen once, and the ten largest clones take about a fifth. This TCR derives from a man aged 30-40 years with COVID-19, enrolled during active disease. The J gene is TRBJ1-3, the V gene TRBV5-1; D is uncertain. Sequencing used peripheral blood. The DNA for the CDR3 is TGCGCCAGCAAGGTTTCAAGCGGGTTCTCTGGAAACACCATATATTTT. Protein: CASKVSSGFSGNTIYF.